The 11 T cell receptor beta chains given below trace back to one sample, sequenced in a study of technical replicates of blood from several donors. Assay used: immunoSEQ multiplex PCR; TCRdb lists only in-frame clones, some missing. The table shows roughly 100,000 clones, with 95% to 97% occurring only once. The sample taken for sequencing was T cells isolated from PBMCs. The receptors here all came from a human donor in good health.

The chain uses TRBV25-1 and TRBJ2-3; the D gene is possibly TRBD2 (7 bases). Germline V gene lookup returns CDR1 MGHDK and CDR2 SYGVNS. Trimming removed 6 bases at V and 6 bases at J, with 19 bases between. CDR3 length: 15 amino acids. The CDR3 sequence is CASSSSGGGADTQYF. CDR3 coding DNA: TGTGCCAGCAGCTCGAGCGGAGGGGGGGCGGATACGCAGTATTTT. The whole variable domain, remainder taken from reference TRBV25-1 and TRBJ2-3, is EADIYQTPRYLVIGTGKKITLECSQTMGHDKMYWYQQDPGMELHLIHYSYGVNSTEKGDLSSESTVSRIRTEHFPLTLESARPSHTSQYLCASSSSGGGADTQYFGPGTRLTVL.

The chain is built from TRBV6-5 and TRBJ2-5; D gene uncertain. CDR3 size: 12 residues. V lost 2 bases, J lost 4 bases, and 5 bases lay in between. Germline loops: CDR1 MNHEY, CDR2 SVGAGI. CDR3 nucleotides: TGTGCCAGCAGTTACCCCTTAGAGACCCAGTACTTC. This translates into CASSYPLETQYF.

Remarks on this clone: Other DNA sequences in the sample encode the same CDR3. The rearrangement links TRBV20-1 to TRBJ2-1, with a weak D call TRBD2 (5 bases). V was shortened by 6 bases and J by 5 bases, with 8 bases between the two germline ends. The length of the CDR3 is 11 residues. Germline assignment: CDR1 DFQATT and CDR2 SNEGSKA (reference sequence). CDR3 coding DNA: TGCAGTGCCAGCGGAGACAATGAGCAGTTCTTC. Its protein product is CSASGDNEQFF.

The rearrangement uses TRBV27 and TRBJ2-1, with 16 bases aligning to TRBD2. This CDR3 has 17 residues. V lost 2 bases and J lost 10; bases outside the gene matches: 8. The V gene's germline CDR1 is MNHEY and CDR2 SMNVEV (reference sequence). In DNA, the CDR3 is TGTGCCAGCAGTTTAGGTCTCCCGGGACTAGCGGGAGGGGAGCAGTTCTTC. Residues: CASSLGLPGLAGGEQFF.

The DNA of the CDR3 is TGCGCCAGCAGCTTAAGCACTAGCGGCTCCTACGAGCAGTACTTC. The encoded protein is CASSLSTSGSYEQYF. The chain employs TRBV5-1 and TRBJ2-7; 8 positions agree with TRBD2. With V trimmed by 2 bases and J by 0 bases, 4 bases remained unmatched. CDR3 size: 15 residues. CDR1 and CDR2 from the germline V gene are SGHRS and YFSETQ.

V is TRBV5-8 and J is TRBJ2-3; a weak D match, TRBD2 (5 bases). V was pared by 6 bases and J by 1 base, with 12 bases between. The CDR3 is 14 residues long. Looked up from germline, CDR1 is SGHTS and CDR2 is YDEGEE. CDR3 nucleotides: TGTGCCAGCACCTACGGGGTTGGCACAGATACGCAGTATTTT. This translates into CASTYGVGTDTQYF.

The chain employs TRBV25-1 and TRBJ2-1; tentatively, D is TRBD2 (6 bases). V lost 4 bases and J lost 0, with 13 bases in between. There are 16 residues in the CDR3. Germline CDR1 reads MGHDK; CDR2 reads SYGVNS. CDR3 loop: CASSAPSASSYNEQFF. Written as DNA, the CDR3 is TGTGCCAGCAGTGCTCCTAGCGCGAGCTCCTACAATGAGCAGTTCTTC.

V is TRBV6-6 and J is TRBJ2-4, with D maybe TRBD1 (5 bases). V lost 7 bases and J lost 7, with 11 bases in between. Germline loops: CDR1 MNHNY, CDR2 SVGAGI (reference sequence). This CDR3 is 12 amino acids long. CDR3 sequence: CASKTAANIQYF. The CDR3 nucleotides are TGTGCCAGCAAGACAGCTGCCAACATTCAGTACTTC.

The chain recombines TRBV19 with TRBJ2-5, with 10 bases matching TRBD1. The CDR3 has 16 residues. The ends lost 6 bases at V and 4 bases at J; junction bases unmatched: 11. Germline V gene data show CDR1 as LNHDA and CDR2 as SQIVND (reference sequence). CDR3 amino acids: CASRASGTGARETQYF. The CDR3, as DNA: TGTGCCAGTAGAGCGTCCGGGACAGGGGCGAGAGAGACCCAGTACTTC.

This rearrangement joins TRBV6-1 to TRBJ2-1; the D gene is possibly TRBD2 (5 bases). Germline V gene data show CDR1 as MNHNS and CDR2 as SASEGT. The CDR3 runs to 14 residues. Trimming stripped 6 bases from V and 9 bases from J, with 18 bases between. In DNA, the CDR3 is TGTGCCAGCAGGAGGGTAGCAGCCGGCGGTGAGCAGTTCTTC. Protein sequence: CASRRVAAGGEQFF.

This sequence joins TRBV4-1 and TRBJ2-5; TRBD2 might be the D (5 bases). Per the germline V gene, CDR1 is MGHRA and CDR2 is YSYEKL. The CDR3 totals 14 residues. V was cut by 4 bases and J by 5 bases, with 14 bases left in between. The CDR3 DNA follows: TGCGCCAGCAGCCCAATGCGGGCGGTCGAGACCCAGTACTTC. Encoded protein: CASSPMRAVETQYF.